This T cell receptor (beta chain) was identified during a study of cytomegalovirus exposure and HLA in healthy donors. In the study overall: Genotyping of roughly 400 donors showed that about 83% belonged to the Caucasian-associated ancestry cluster.

V was trimmed by 5 bases and J by 1 base, leaving 14 bases between them. Per germline, CDR1 SGHVS and CDR2 FNYEAQ. The CDR3 is 15 amino acids. Amplification used 60 Vbeta primers and 13 Jbeta primers. Libraries were prepared by immunoSEQ multiplex PCR; TCRdb keeps only in-frame clonotypes and omits some of them. The table records around 200,000 clones, about four fifths of them present only once. The source is a man in his forties in good health and CMV-seropositive. The rearrangement links TRBV7-6 to TRBJ1-1, with D possibly TRBD1 on 6 matching bases. The source material was PBMCs. CDR3 sequence (DNA): TGTGCCAGCAGCCCGAGGGGGGGGTCGAACACTGAAGCTTTCTTT. Translation gives CASSPRGGSNTEAFF.